This TCR beta chain emerged from a study of blood T cell repertoires in COVID-19. Study-wide background: Sites across the United States, Italy and Spain contributed samples from acute and convalescent COVID-19.

Participant-reported clinical history was the basis for cohort assignment. The CDR3 runs 15 residues. V lost 5 bases and J lost 2; bases outside the gene matches: 4. Per germline, CDR1 MDHEN and CDR2 SYDVKM. Here immunoSEQ multiplex PCR was the method, and the copy in TCRdb shows in-frame clones only, minus some. Of 210,000 or so clones listed, around 81% were seen once; the top ten hold around 7%. This clonotype was obtained from a woman between 40 and 55 years old with acute COVID-19. The sequencing sample was made of PBMCs or T cells enriched from blood (not recorded which). The genes are TRBV28 and TRBJ2-7; 12 nucleotides line up with TRBD1. This chain's CDR3 is CASSPWDRGPYEQYF. In nucleotides, the CDR3 is TGTGCCAGCAGTCCGTGGGACAGGGGGCCCTACGAGCAGTACTTC. Drawing the rest from reference TRBV28 and TRBJ2-7, the complete variable domain is DVKVTQSSRYLVKRTGEKVFLECVQDMDHENMFWYRQDPGLGLRLIYFSYDVKMKEKGDIPEGYSVSREKKERFSLILESASTNQTSMYLCASSPWDRGPYEQYFGPGTRLTVT.